The 29 T cell receptor beta chains reported below all come from one sample, sequenced in a study of T cells after yellow fever vaccination. TCRdb re-analysed the 5' RACE reads in MiXCR, keeping a single row per CDR3 protein. The table shows roughly 110,000 distinct CDR3 sequences, with around 8% occurring only once. Here the sequenced sample was CD8+ T cells sorted from PBMCs, taken 45 days after the yellow fever booster vaccination. Every receptor here comes from a man in his thirties or forties who received the YFV17D yellow fever vaccine.

This clonotype was counted many times. The chain has TRBV29-1 and TRBJ2-7; D not certain. This CDR3 region has 14 residues. The V end was cut by 4 bases, the J end by 2 bases, with 15 bases between. Per the germline V gene, CDR1 is SQVTM and CDR2 is ANQGSEA. CDR3: CSVAGPQRAYEQYF. CDR3 DNA sequence: TGCAGCGTTGCCGGCCCACAAAGGGCCTACGAGCAGTACTTC.

This clonotype occurred a few times. The rearrangement uses TRBV7-7 and TRBJ2-4, with 9 bases matching TRBD2. This CDR3 contains 19 residues. Germline CDR1 and CDR2: SSHAT and FNYEAQ (reference sequence). CDR3 nucleotide sequence: TGTGCTAGACCAACGCGGGAGGGACCTATACACCTAGCCAAAAACATTCAGTACTTC. Protein product: CARPTREGPIHLAKNIQYF.

In its sample, this clonotype was seen many times. The chain carries TRBV27 and TRBJ1-6; perhaps TRBD1 as D (5 bases). The CDR3 has 16 residues. V was trimmed by 5 bases and J by 4 bases, leaving 15 bases between them. The germline V gene encodes CDR1 MNHEY and CDR2 SMNVEV (reference sequence). The CDR3: CASSSRDPTYNSPLHF. CDR3 coding DNA: TGTGCCAGCAGTAGCAGGGACCCTACTTATAATTCACCCCTCCACTTT.

V is TRBV9 and J is TRBJ2-1; 13 bases are shared with TRBD2. Unmatched junction bases numbered 16, after V lost 3 bases and J lost 1 base. The CDR3 is made up of 21 amino acids. Looked up from germline, CDR1 is SGDLS and CDR2 is YYNGEE. CDR3 residues: CASSAPKGLAGVRRSYNEQFF. The CDR3 coding sequence is TGTGCCAGCAGCGCCCCCAAAGGACTAGCGGGAGTCCGAAGATCCTACAATGAGCAGTTCTTC.

This sequence joins TRBV19 and TRBJ2-1; D gene unclear. CDR3 length: 13 residues. The V gene lost 8 bases and the J gene lost 7 bases, with 15 bases spanning the gap. Germline assignment: CDR1 LNHDA and CDR2 SQIVND (reference sequence). Here the CDR3 reads CASSPGPINEQFF. The CDR3 DNA reads TGTGCCAGTTCCCCGGGTCCGATAAATGAGCAGTTCTTC.

In its sample, this clonotype was seen a few times. V and J are TRBV20-1 and TRBJ2-1; 10 nucleotides agree with TRBD2. The CDR3 has 17 residues. V gave up 7 bases and J gave up 4 bases; unmatched junction bases: 16. Germline V gene data show CDR1 as DFQATT and CDR2 as SNEGSKA (reference sequence). The CDR3, as DNA: TGCAGTGGTCGCCCGGGGCTAGCGGGAGAGACTTACAATGAGCAGTTCTTC. It yields the protein CSGRPGLAGETYNEQFF.

The chain couples TRBV7-8 to TRBJ2-5; 14 bases agree with TRBD2. V lost 5 bases to trimming and J lost 10 bases; unmatched junction nucleotides: 18. The CDR3 extends over 18 amino acids. From germline, CDR1 is SGHVS and CDR2 FQNEAQ. The CDR3: CASSQTLPGTSGSPDQYF. Here the CDR3 DNA reads TGTGCCAGCAGCCAAACTTTACCCGGGACTAGCGGGAGCCCCGACCAGTACTTC.

Many counts were recorded for this clonotype. The V call is TRBV6-5, the J call TRBJ2-4, with D hard to call. CDR1 is MNHEY, CDR2 SVGAGI, per germline. The CDR3 spans 16 residues. Trimming took off 6 bases at V and 0 bases at J, with 15 bases between the two ends. As DNA, the CDR3 is TGTGCCAGCAGCCCGCATGATCGATTAGCCAAAAACATTCAGTACTTC. It specifies CASSPHDRLAKNIQYF.

This clonotype showed up many times. This chain joins TRBV20-1 and TRBJ2-3; the D gene is possibly TRBD1 (5 bases). V was clipped by 5 bases and J by 4 bases, with 19 bases between them. This CDR3 is 15 amino acids long. CDR1 and CDR2 from the germline V gene are DFQATT and SNEGSKA (reference sequence). The CDR3 protein is CSAGRLGVVSDTQYF. The CDR3 DNA follows: TGCAGTGCTGGTCGCCTAGGGGTTGTCTCAGATACGCAGTATTTT.

At least ten counts were recorded for this clonotype. The rearrangement links TRBV11-2 to TRBJ2-3, with 14 bases that match TRBD2. V gave up 7 bases and J gave up 4 bases; unmatched junction bases: 13. CDR1 is SGHAT and CDR2 is FQNNGV in the germline V gene. This CDR3 comprises 18 residues. This chain's CDR3 is CASTTPGLAGVLADTQYF. CDR3 DNA sequence: TGTGCCAGCACCACCCCGGGACTAGCGGGAGTGCTCGCAGATACGCAGTATTTT.

This clonotype was observed many times. The chain joins TRBV28 to TRBJ1-2; TRBD1 matches at 8 bases. Per the germline V gene, CDR1 is MDHEN and CDR2 is SYDVKM. The CDR3 runs 11 residues. Trimming at V came to 11 bases and at J to 8 bases, leaving 7 bases not matched to a gene. The CDR3 DNA reads as TGTGCCTGCGGGGGGACAGGAGGCTACACCTTC. This gives the protein CACGGTGGYTF.

This clonotype has a count of ten or more. V is TRBV28 and J is TRBJ2-7; TRBD1 matches 7 bases. The CDR3 covers 14 residues. Germline V gives CDR1 MDHEN, CDR2 SYDVKM. The J segment lost 3 bases and the V segment lost 3 bases, leaving 5 bases of the junction unmatched. The chain's CDR3 is CASSFPGQIYEQYF. The DNA of the CDR3 is TGTGCCAGCAGTTTCCCGGGACAGATCTACGAGCAGTACTTC. Complete variable domain (other parts from reference TRBV28 and TRBJ2-7): DVKVTQSSRYLVKRTGEKVFLECVQDMDHENMFWYRQDPGLGLRLIYFSYDVKMKEKGDIPEGYSVSREKKERFSLILESASTNQTSMYLCASSFPGQIYEQYFGPGTRLTVT.

The rearrangement links TRBV18 to TRBJ2-3; D is perhaps TRBD2 (6 bases). The germline gives CDR1 KGHSH, CDR2 LQKENI. This CDR3 region has 15 residues. With 3 bases removed from V and 5 bases from J, the gap between germline ends came to 15 bases. Here the CDR3 DNA reads TGTGCCAGCTCACCTACGGAGGGCCAGGGAGATACGCAGTATTTT. Translated, it gives CASSPTEGQGDTQYF.

In its sample, this clonotype was seen a few times. A junction end diverges from the germline sequence, so it may reflect a read error. The rearrangement joins TRBV28 to TRBJ1-5; D ambiguous. The CDR3 covers 10 residues. Germline V gives CDR1 MDHEN, CDR2 SYDVKM. The DNA of the CDR3 is TGTGCCAGCAGGGGCCCCCCGTTGAATTTT. Translating it yields CASRGPPLNF. The whole variable domain, filled in from reference TRBV28 and TRBJ1-5, reads DVKVTQSSRYLVKRTGEKVFLECVQDMDHENMFWYRQDPGLGLRLIYFSYDVKMKEKGDIPEGYSVSREKKERFSLILESASTNQTSMYLCASRGPPLNFGDGTRLSIL.

This clonotype was observed a handful of times. This sequence joins TRBV12-3 or TRBV12-4 and TRBJ2-5, with 9 nucleotides matching TRBD2. The trim removed 5 bases at V and 5 bases at J, leaving 6 bases unmatched. This CDR3 comprises 14 residues. The DNA for the CDR3 is TGTGCCAGCAGTCCCGGGACTAGCTGGGAGACCCAGTACTTC. Translating gives CASSPGTSWETQYF.

This clonotype was detected ten times or more. This chain links TRBV19 with TRBJ2-1; a weak D match, TRBD2 (6 bases). The CDR3 loop spans 18 amino acids. V lost 6 bases to trimming and J lost 0 bases, with 21 bases between them. Looked up from germline, CDR1 is LNHDA and CDR2 is SQIVND (reference sequence). CDR3 protein: CASSLTSGLDSSYNEQFF. CDR3 nucleotide sequence: TGTGCCAGTAGCTTGACGTCGGGACTCGATAGCTCCTACAATGAGCAGTTCTTC.

This clonotype came up many times. The chain couples TRBV20-1 to TRBJ2-1; D gene unclear. The CDR3 loop spans 18 amino acids. V lost 0 bases and J lost 0, with 18 bases in between. From germline, CDR1 is DFQATT and CDR2 SNEGSKA (reference sequence). CDR3 in amino acids: CSARDRNSLTPSYNEQFF. The DNA of the CDR3 is TGCAGTGCTAGAGATCGTAATAGCCTTACACCCTCCTACAATGAGCAGTTCTTC.

In its sample, this clonotype was seen many times. This sequence joins TRBV27 and TRBJ2-7; D possibly corresponds to TRBD2 (6 bases). In germline, CDR1 is MNHEY, CDR2 SMNVEV (reference sequence). The CDR3 has 14 residues. V was cut by 3 bases and J by 4 bases, with 13 bases left in between. The CDR3 DNA reads TGTGCCAGCAGTTTGGCGGGAAATAGATACGAGCAGTACTTC. Protein product: CASSLAGNRYEQYF.

This clonotype was observed many times. This chain links TRBV3-1 with TRBJ2-7; D is ambiguous. The germline gives CDR1 LGHDT, CDR2 YNNKEL (reference sequence). The CDR3 has 15 residues. Trimming stripped 0 bases from V and 4 bases from J, with 13 bases between. The CDR3 here is CASSQDSSRSYEQYF. CDR3 DNA: TGTGCCAGCAGCCAAGATTCCAGCAGAAGTTACGAGCAGTACTTC.

Only a few counts were recorded for this clonotype. The CDR3 nucleotides are TGTGCCAGCAGTTACTCGAAGTTTAATCAGCCCCAGCATTTT. It is translated as CASSYSKFNQPQHF. V and J are TRBV6-5 and TRBJ1-5; no clear D. Trimming pared 0 bases from V and 4 bases from J, leaving 7 bases between. This CDR3 has 14 amino acids. Germline V lookup: CDR1 MNHEY, CDR2 SVGAGI.

The CDR3 spells CASSPPFEAFF. CDR3 in DNA: TGTGCCAGCTCACCACCCTTTGAAGCTTTCTTT. The gene calls are TRBV18 and TRBJ1-1; D unclear. V was clipped by 0 bases and J by 7 bases, with 3 bases between them. CDR1 is KGHSH, CDR2 LQKENI, per germline. This CDR3 has 11 amino acids.

This clonotype was detected many times. The chain joins TRBV9 to TRBJ2-3; TRBD2 matches at 8 bases. Germline loops: CDR1 SGDLS, CDR2 YYNGEE. This CDR3 has 16 amino acids. Trimming cost V 3 bases and J 0 bases; bases outside gene matches: 6. In DNA, the CDR3 is TGTGCCAGCAGCGCAACTAGCGGAGAAAGCACAGATACGCAGTATTTT. Translated: CASSATSGESTDTQYF.

Ten or more counts support this clonotype. The J gene is TRBJ1-1, the V gene TRBV9, with 7 bases fitting TRBD1. V was clipped by 2 bases and J by 6 bases; unmatched bases: 4. This CDR3 comprises 13 residues. The germline V gene encodes CDR1 SGDLS and CDR2 YYNGEE. DNA of the CDR3: TGTGCCAGCAGCGTTGGGACAGCCTCTGAAGCTTTCTTT. As protein: CASSVGTASEAFF.

This clonotype was counted many times. The chain carries TRBV15 and TRBJ2-5; 10 bases map to TRBD2. CDR3 length: 16 amino acids. V trimming: 8 bases; J trimming: 4 bases; junction bases outside the gene matches: 13. Germline values: CDR1 LNHNV, CDR2 YYDKDF (reference sequence). The CDR3 reads CATDRGAGGVGETQYF. CDR3 DNA sequence: TGTGCCACCGATCGGGGAGCGGGAGGGGTCGGAGAGACCCAGTACTTC. Supplemented by reference TRBV15 and TRBJ2-5, the full variable domain reads DAMVIQNPRYQVTQFGKPVTLSCSQTLNHNVMYWYQQKSSQAPKLLFHYYDKDFNNEADTPDNFQSRRPNTSFCFLDIRSPGLGDTAMYLCATDRGAGGVGETQYFGPGTRLLVL.

The sample holds many counts of this clonotype. The chain employs TRBV7-9 and TRBJ2-2; the D is unclear. V was shortened by 2 bases and J by 6 bases, with 10 bases between the two germline ends. This CDR3 is built from 14 residues. CDR1 is SEHNR and CDR2 is FQNEAQ in the germline V gene (reference sequence). The CDR3 nucleotides read TGTGCCAGCAGCTTACCGACGGTTGCCGGGGAGCTGTTTTTT. It translates to CASSLPTVAGELFF.

This clonotype was observed at least ten times. The CDR3 protein is CASSQVQPGNEQFF. In DNA, the CDR3 is TGCGCCAGCAGCCAAGTACAACCTGGCAATGAGCAGTTCTTC. The V call is TRBV4-3, the J call TRBJ2-1, with D hard to call. The CDR3 extends over 14 amino acids. Trimming took off 1 base at V and 6 bases at J, with 10 bases between the two ends. Looked up from germline, CDR1 is LGHNA and CDR2 is YSLEER.

The sample holds many counts of this clonotype. The V and J genes are TRBV23-1 and TRBJ1-5; D not certain. TRBV23-1 is an open reading frame, and its role is uncertain. The CDR3 totals 12 residues. The germline V and J ends were trimmed by 0 bases and 7 bases, with 4 bases remaining between them. CDR3: CASSQSVQPQHF. For the CDR3, the DNA is TGCGCCAGCAGTCAATCGGTGCAGCCCCAGCATTTT.

In its sample, this clonotype was seen many times. This chain joins TRBV29-1 and TRBJ2-1; 7 nucleotides align to TRBD1. Germline CDR1 and CDR2: SQVTM and ANQGSEA. The ends lost 5 bases at V and 5 bases at J; junction bases unmatched: 6. This CDR3 has 13 amino acids. The CDR3 DNA sequence: TGCAGCGTTCATCAGGGGGTGAACAATGAGCAGTTCTTC. This codes for CSVHQGVNNEQFF.

The chain recombines TRBV5-5 with TRBJ2-1; D unresolved. Deletions cut 9 bases from V and 10 bases from J, with 14 bases between. This CDR3 region has 11 residues. Germline CDR1 SGHKS, CDR2 YYEKEE (reference sequence). The CDR3 protein is CATPGPGEQFF. The CDR3, as DNA: TGTGCCACTCCCGGCCCCGGGGAGCAGTTCTTC.